These T cell receptor beta chains were read from a single sample in a study of blood T cell repertoires in COVID-19. TCRdb's table, derived via immunoSEQ multiplex PCR, lists solely in-frame clones and lacks some. The sample consists of around 300,000 clones, around 87% of them appearing once. Material: PBMCs or T cells enriched from blood (not recorded which). These receptors were collected from a woman aged 30 to 39 who had recovered from COVID-19. Each CDR3 is given with its conserved first and last residue. A D gene is named only where the DNA matches it firmly. Some rows mark clone size as missing; the rest say once, few, many or name a class of expanded clone.

J gene | D gene | clone size | V gene | CDR3 DNA | CDR3 protein
TRBJ2-4 | . | . | TRBV28 | TGTGCCACCCTGCGGACTCCCCTCAACATTCAGTACTTC | CATLRTPLNIQYF
TRBJ2-3 | . | . | TRBV2 | TGTGCCAGCAGCGCCTGGGAGAGCACAGATACGCAGTATTTT | CASSAWESTDTQYF
TRBJ1-1 | . | . | TRBV19 | TGTGCCAGTAGTGAGGCAGCAAATAAACCGAACACTGAAGCTTTCTTT | CASSEAANKPNTEAFF
TRBJ1-2 | . | . | TRBV10-3 | TGTGCCATCAGGTCGACAGGCTCTTCGTTCGGCTACACCTTC | CAIRSTGSSFGYTF
TRBJ1-4 | . | . | TRBV29-1 | TGCAGCGTCCTAGACACAGGGTATAATGAAAAACTGTTTTTT | CSVLDTGYNEKLFF
TRBJ1-3 | . | . | TRBV5-1 | TGCGCCAGCAGCTTGGCAGTCAGGAACTCTGGAAACACCATATATTTT | CASSLAVRNSGNTIYF
TRBJ2-3 | TRBD2 | . | TRBV5-1 | TGCGCCAGCAGTCTTGTCCCGGGAGCGGGAACAGATACGCAGTATTTT | CASSLVPGAGTDTQYF
TRBJ2-2 | TRBD2 | . | TRBV5-1 | TGCGCCAGCAGCCCCCTCTCGACTAGCGGGGGGGCCGGGGAGCTGTTTTTT | CASSPLSTSGGAGELFF
TRBJ2-3 | TRBD2 | . | TRBV7-3 | TGTGCCAGCAGCTCCACCCTAGCGGGGGGGCTAGGTACGCAGTATTTT | CASSSTLAGGLGTQYF
TRBJ1-5 | . | . | TRBV7-2 | TGTGCCAGCAGCCTATCAGGGGAAGTCAATCAGCCCCAGCATTTT | CASSLSGEVNQPQHF
TRBJ2-1 | . | . | TRBV5-1 | TGCGCCAGCAGCCCCAGTGCGGGGCCAGGGGGCTACAATGAGCAGTTCTTC | CASSPSAGPGGYNEQFF
TRBJ2-5 | . | . | TRBV6-5 | TGTGCCAGCAAGAAGGACACCATGTTAAGGACCCAGTACTTC | CASKKDTMLRTQYF
TRBJ1-4 | . | . | TRBV5-1 | TGCGCCAGCAGTTTAATAACCGGTTCTAATGAAAAACTGTTTTTT | CASSLITGSNEKLFF
TRBJ1-1 | TRBD1 | . | TRBV27 | TGTGCCAGCAGACGACAGGGGCGGGCTGAAGCTTTCTTT | CASRRQGRAEAFF
TRBJ2-1 | . | . | TRBV20-1 | TGCAGTGCTAGTCCCTCTAGGCCTCCCGTCAATGAGCAGTTCTTC | CSASPSRPPVNEQFF
TRBJ1-3 | . | few | TRBV4-1 | TGCGCCAGCAGCCAAGATACAGGGTGGAACACCATATATTTT | CASSQDTGWNTIYF
TRBJ2-7 | . | . | TRBV14 | TGTGCCAGCAGCCGCCGGGAGTCCTACGAGCAGTACTTC | CASSRRESYEQYF
TRBJ1-1 | . | . | TRBV5-1 | TGCGCCAGCAGCTTGGGACCTAGCGGGTCCAACACTGAAGCTTTCTTT | CASSLGPSGSNTEAFF
TRBJ2-2 | . | . | TRBV2 | TGTGCCAGCAGTGAACAGGGCGGCACCGGGGAGCTGTTTTTT | CASSEQGGTGELFF
TRBJ1-2 | TRBD1 | . | TRBV3-1/TRBV3-2 | TGTGCCAGCAGCGACTTGAAACAGGGGGTATATGGCTACACCTTC | CASSDLKQGVYGYTF
TRBJ1-5 | . | once | TRBV27 | TGTGCCAGCAGTCCGCCCGAGCGGGGTAAGGCTGAGAATCAGCCCCAGCATTTT | CASSPPERGKAENQPQHF
TRBJ1-4 | TRBD1 | . | TRBV19 | TGTGCCAGTAGCTCAAACGCAGGGGGCGGAAAACTGTTTTTT | CASSSNAGGGKLFF
TRBJ1-2 | . | . | TRBV5-1 | TGCGCCAGCAGCTTGAGAATAGCTAACTATGGCTACACCTTC | CASSLRIANYGYTF
TRBJ2-2 | TRBD2 | . | TRBV19 | TGTGCCACCGATACCCCGGGGGGGGGAACCGGGGAGCTGTTTTTT | CATDTPGGGTGELFF
TRBJ1-5 | TRBD1 | . | TRBV19 | TGTGCCAGTAGTGGAACAGGGGATCAGCCCCAGCATTTT | CASSGTGDQPQHF
TRBJ1-1 | TRBD1 | few | TRBV7-9 | TGTGCCAGCAGCCCGCGGACAGGGAAGGGGGACACTGAAGCTTTCTTT | CASSPRTGKGDTEAFF
TRBJ1-3 | TRBD1 | few | TRBV2 | TGTGCCAGCAGGACAGGGGGAGGAAACACCATATATTTT | CASRTGGGNTIYF
TRBJ1-3 | . | . | TRBV3-1/TRBV3-2 | TGTGCCAGCAGCCCCAGAGAGGTCTCTGGAAACACCATATATTTT | CASSPREVSGNTIYF
TRBJ1-6 | TRBD1 | few | TRBV27 | TGTGCCAGCAGTCCCGGACAGGGGGCTCGTAATTCACCCCTCCACTTT | CASSPGQGARNSPLHF
TRBJ1-5 | TRBD1 | once | TRBV19 | TGTGCCAGTAGTATAGGGAACAGGGGGCTCGGAGGCAATCAGCCCCAGCATTTT | CASSIGNRGLGGNQPQHF
TRBJ2-2 | TRBD1 | . | TRBV15 | TGTGCCACCAGCAGGGACAGGGGATACACCGGGGAGCTGTTTTTT | CATSRDRGYTGELFF
TRBJ2-3 | TRBD2 | once | TRBV20-1 | TGCAGTGCTAGTGACGGGGGGGGCGTGGATACGCAGTATTTT | CSASDGGGVDTQYF
TRBJ1-1 | . | . | TRBV11-2 | TGTGCCAGCAGCTTAGTCGGGGGCACTGAAGCTTTCTTT | CASSLVGGTEAFF
TRBJ2-2 | . | . | TRBV5-1 | TGCGCCAGCAGCTTCCAACCCTGGGGGCCCGCGAACACCGGGGAGCTGTTTTTT | CASSFQPWGPANTGELFF
TRBJ1-2 | . | . | TRBV4-1 | TGCGCCAGCAGCCAAGGCGCAGGCGATTATGGCTACACCTTC | CASSQGAGDYGYTF
TRBJ1-4 | TRBD1 | . | TRBV27 | TGTGCCAGCAGTCTACAGGGGGCGAATGAAAAACTGTTTTTT | CASSLQGANEKLFF
TRBJ2-7 | . | once | TRBV5-1 | TGCGCCAGCAGCTTGGGACAGCACTCCTACGAGCAGTACTTC | CASSLGQHSYEQYF
TRBJ1-5 | . | . | TRBV9 | TGTGCCAGCAGCCCAGGGTCTAGCAATCAGCCCCAGCATTTT | CASSPGSSNQPQHF
TRBJ2-5 | TRBD2 | . | TRBV28 | TGTGCCAGCGTTAGCGGGGGGTCGAAAGAGACCCAGTACTTC | CASVSGGSKETQYF
TRBJ2-7 | . | . | TRBV7-6 | TGTGCCAGCAGCTTAGGCAGGGCGGACGAGCAGTACTTC | CASSLGRADEQYF
TRBJ2-7 | . | . | TRBV18 | TGTGCCAGCTCAGCCGAGGGCCCCTACGAGCAGTACTTC | CASSAEGPYEQYF
TRBJ2-7 | . | . | TRBV5-8 | TGTGCCAGCAGCTTGCTCAGCTACGAGCAGTACTTC | CASSLLSYEQYF
TRBJ2-7 | . | . | TRBV5-1 | TGCGCCAGCAGCTTGGCGGCGGGGGCCTCCTACGAGCAGTACTTC | CASSLAAGASYEQYF
TRBJ1-1 | . | . | TRBV30 | TGTGCCTGGAGTGTAGACAGGACGAACACTGAAGCTTTCTTT | CAWSVDRTNTEAFF
TRBJ2-5 | . | . | TRBV7-6 | TGTGCCAGCAGCTTAGTTCCAGCGCCTACTCCAACCCAGTACTTC | CASSLVPAPTPTQYF
TRBJ1-1 | TRBD1 | . | TRBV10-1 | TGCGCCAGCAGTGTGACAGGGGGCGGTGAAGCTTTCTTT | CASSVTGGGEAFF
TRBJ1-1 | TRBD1 | . | TRBV5-1 | TGCGCCAGCAGCTCGCCGAGAGGGACAGGTAACACTGAAGCTTTCTTT | CASSSPRGTGNTEAFF
TRBJ1-2 | . | . | TRBV9 | TGTGCCAGCAGCCCCATCACAGGACCGAATCATGGCTACACCTTC | CASSPITGPNHGYTF
TRBJ2-7 | TRBD1 | few | TRBV7-9 | TGTGCCAGCAGCTTAGGGACAGGGACCGCCGAGCAGTACTTC | CASSLGTGTAEQYF
TRBJ2-5 | TRBD2 | . | TRBV5-1 | TGCGCCAGCAGCAAAGGACTAGCGGCGGAAGAGACCCAGTACTTC | CASSKGLAAEETQYF
TRBJ2-5 | TRBD2 | . | TRBV15 | TGTGCCACCAGCAGCGTAGCGGGGCATTCGGGGACCCAGTACTTC | CATSSVAGHSGTQYF
TRBJ2-3 | TRBD1 | . | TRBV7-9 | TGTGCCAGCAGCTTTACAGGGGGCCTCGGATATACGCAGTATTTT | CASSFTGGLGYTQYF
TRBJ2-5 | . | . | TRBV5-1 | TGCGCCAGCAGCTTATTGTCGGCGGAGGGGGCAGAGACCCAGTACTTC | CASSLLSAEGAETQYF
TRBJ1-2 | TRBD1 | . | TRBV6-5 | TGTGCCAGCAGTCGGGACAGGTACAACTATGGCTACACCTTC | CASSRDRYNYGYTF
TRBJ2-5 | TRBD1 | . | TRBV30 | TGTGCCTGGACTACAGGGGGCCTGGGAGAGACCCAGTACTTC | CAWTTGGLGETQYF